This T cell receptor beta chain was observed in a study of T-cell reconstitution after alpha-beta-depleted transplantation in children. As it was prepared, the TCRbeta library received unique molecular identifiers. TCRdb reanalysed the PCR reads using MiXCR and keeps one entry per CDR3 protein. Of 300,000 to 350,000 distinct CDR3 sequences listed, roughly 15% are singletons. The CDR3 is 11 residues long. In its sample, this clonotype was seen many times. The chain has TRBV12-1 and TRBJ2-2. TRBV12-1 constitutes a pseudogene. Sequencing was performed on PBMCs, mostly from graft donor cells, taken 360 days after TCRalphabeta/CD19-depleted stem cell transplant. This TCR derives from a male patient between 2 and 15 years old who had a stem cell transplant for acute lymphoblastic leukemia, so the T cells may come from the graft donor. CDR3 protein: CASSFVRELFF. CDR3 nucleotide sequence: TGTGCCAGCAGCTTTGTCCGGGAGCTGTTTTTT.